This TCR beta chain was obtained from a study of blood T cell repertoires in COVID-19. On the study more broadly: Spain, Italy and the United States supplied samples that represented acute and convalescent COVID-19. Sources were T cells, B-cell-depleted T cells, or PBMCs; the material itself was cDNA or gDNA.

In the study's own analysis: It was from reference gene primer amplification that nucleated cell counts were estimated. Produced via immunoSEQ multiplex PCR; TCRdb's table is partial and in-frame only. V and J calls and clone size are as listed in that table; D and trimming were resolved from the DNA. Of some 120,000 clones in the sample, 82% were seen once. Germline loops: CDR1 GTSNPN, CDR2 SVGIG (reference sequence). The J segment lost 5 bases and the V segment lost 2 bases, leaving 2 bases of the junction unmatched. This CDR3 comprises 13 residues. The sequence was obtained from a man in his 70s with acute or convalescent COVID-19. The specimen was peripheral blood. The genes are TRBV30 and TRBJ1-5; 8 nucleotides align to TRBD1. The CDR3 DNA reads as TGTGCCTGGAGTCAGGACAGGGATCAGCCCCAGCATTTT. This gives the protein CAWSQDRDQPQHF.